This T cell receptor (beta chain) stems from a study of CD8 T cells in Susac syndrome. This clonotype appeared once. Its antigen is not known. Germline values: CDR1 SGHDN, CDR2 FVKESK. CDR3 length equals 15 residues. Trimming left V 4 bases short and J 2 bases short, with 14 bases between. Study-wide points: The study conceded that its TCR sequencing and HLA analysis involved relatively few individuals.

CD8+ and CD4+ T cells taken from blood had their TCR beta sequenced. The RNA, 0.5 to 1 ug, was put through reverse transcription using random hexamers. Multiplex PCR with immunoSEQ amplified the TCR beta CDR3 across 54 Vbeta and 13 Jbeta. TCRdb passed the immunoSEQ multiplex PCR reads through MiXCR, listing each CDR3 protein once. The sample contains approximately 180,000 distinct CDR3 sequences, 95% of which appear only once. The chain links TRBV14 to TRBJ2-5; D perhaps matches TRBD1 (5 bases). This sequence originates from a human donor with multiple sclerosis. Sequencing used CD4+ T cells from PBMCs. The CDR3 DNA follows: TGTGCCAGCAGCCTTTGGGGCGCCCCGCAAGAGACCCAGTACTTC. It specifies CASSLWGAPQETQYF.